The 21 T cell receptor beta chains below all came from one sample that was sequenced in a study. One entry per CDR3 protein, called by TCRdb with MiXCR from the RT-PCR reads. Here the sample spans hundreds of thousands of distinct CDR3 sequences, more than 13% being singletons. The sequenced sample consisted of memory CD4+ T cells from blood. These receptors originate from a female donor in good health, serving as a healthy control.

In its sample, this clonotype was seen a few times. V and J are TRBV7-2 and TRBJ2-3; D not certain. V lost 2 bases and J lost 7, with 4 bases in between. Per germline, CDR1 SGHTA and CDR2 FQGNSA. The CDR3 length is 11 residues. This chain's CDR3 is CASSLRYTQYF. Here the CDR3 DNA reads TGTGCCAGCAGCTTAAGGTATACGCAGTATTTT.

There are a few counts of this clonotype. V is TRBV20-1 and J is TRBJ2-1; D may be TRBD1 or TRBD2 (7 bases each). Germline lookup yields CDR1 DFQATT and CDR2 SNEGSKA (reference sequence). V lost 0 bases to trimming and J lost 7 bases, with 16 bases between them. This CDR3 contains 15 residues. Here the CDR3 DNA reads TGCAGTGCTAGAGATTCCCAGGGGGGGGTTAATGAGCAGTTCTTC. It specifies CSARDSQGGVNEQFF.

The sample holds a few counts of this clonotype. V gene TRBV5-6 combines with J gene TRBJ2-1, with a weak D call TRBD1 (7 bases). Germline V gene lookup returns CDR1 SGHDT and CDR2 YYEEEE. The germline V and J ends were trimmed by 2 bases and 6 bases, with 18 bases remaining between them. The CDR3 has 16 residues. For the CDR3, the DNA is TGTGCCAGCAGCTTTGGGACAGCGGGTTGGACCAATGAGCAGTTCTTC. The encoded protein is CASSFGTAGWTNEQFF.

This clonotype came up a few times. The V call is TRBV20-1, the J call TRBJ2-1; 10 bases align to TRBD2. Germline loops: CDR1 DFQATT, CDR2 SNEGSKA (reference sequence). The V and J ends lost 3 bases and 8 bases, in that order; junction bases with no gene match: 16. The CDR3 runs 17 residues. CDR3 loop: CSARGGSGRPEGYEQFF. The CDR3 nucleotides are TGCAGTGCTAGGGGGGGTAGCGGGAGGCCCGAGGGTTATGAGCAGTTCTTC.

At least ten counts were recorded for this clonotype. J is TRBJ1-5 and V is TRBV12-3 or TRBV12-4, with a tentative D call TRBD1 (5 bases). The CDR3 is made up of 16 amino acids. Trimming removed 4 bases at V and 6 bases at J, with 19 bases between. In DNA, the CDR3 is TGTGCCAGCAGTTGGGGCCCCGGGGGGAGGGGTCAGCCCCAGCATTTT. Its translation: CASSWGPGGRGQPQHF.

The J gene is TRBJ2-1, the V gene TRBV9; 15 bases are a match to TRBD2. V lost 0 bases and J lost 0; bases outside the gene matches: 7. Germline V gene lookup returns CDR1 SGDLS and CDR2 YYNGEE. This CDR3 has 20 residues. CDR3 protein: CASSVEGLAGGPSSYNEQFF. The CDR3 nucleotides read TGTGCCAGCAGCGTAGAGGGACTAGCGGGGGGCCCCAGCTCCTACAATGAGCAGTTCTTC.

This clonotype was counted ten times or more. The rearrangement links TRBV4-3 to TRBJ2-3, with 10 bases lining up with TRBD2. The CDR3 extends over 17 amino acids. Germline CDR1 LGHNA, CDR2 YSLEER. J gave up 2 bases and V 2 bases, and 7 bases lay outside the gene matches. In nucleotides, the CDR3 is TGCGCCAGCAGCCAACTATCTGGACTAGCGGACACAGATACGCAGTATTTT. This codes for CASSQLSGLADTDTQYF.

In the case of this clonotype: A read error may explain this, as a much larger clone is one base away. This chain links TRBV5-5 with TRBJ2-4; TRBD1 might be the D (5 bases). The CDR3 spans 15 residues. Germline CDR1 SGHKS, CDR2 YYEKEE (reference sequence). CDR3 nucleotide sequence: TGTACCAGCAGCTTGGAAGGGGCAGGAGTGAGCATTCAGTACTTC. This sequence encodes CTSSLEGAGVSIQYF.

The chain has TRBV6-5 and TRBJ2-5; no reliable D call. Germline assignment: CDR1 MNHEY and CDR2 SVGAGI. This CDR3 has 12 residues. Trimming shortened V by 2 bases and J by 6 bases, and 7 bases separated the two germline ends. This CDR3 is CASSYDGQTQYF. CDR3 nucleotide sequence: TGTGCCAGCAGTTACGACGGGCAGACCCAGTACTTC.

There are many counts of this clonotype. The rearrangement links TRBV7-2 to TRBJ2-4, with a tentative D call TRBD2 (6 bases). Germline V gene lookup returns CDR1 SGHTA and CDR2 FQGNSA. CDR3 size: 16 residues. The V end lost 3 bases, the J end lost 7 bases, and 19 bases lay between the germline ends. The DNA for the CDR3 is TGTGCCAGCAGCTTGCTGGGAGGAGCAGGGAAGAACATTCAGTACTTC. Translating it yields CASSLLGGAGKNIQYF.

This clonotype was recorded at least ten times. This rearrangement joins TRBV10-1 to TRBJ2-3; a weak D match, TRBD2 (6 bases). The CDR3 is made up of 14 amino acids. Per the germline V gene, CDR1 is WNHNN and CDR2 is SYGVQD (reference sequence). V gave up 6 bases and J gave up 9 bases, with 19 bases separating them. This chain's CDR3 is CASSATAEGRTQYF. CDR3 sequence (DNA): TGCGCCAGCAGCGCGACAGCCGAGGGGAGGACGCAGTATTTT.

This clonotype was detected only a few times. The J gene is TRBJ1-5, the V gene TRBV4-2; perhaps TRBD1 as D (6 bases). This CDR3 contains 15 residues. The V end lost 0 bases, the J end lost 5 bases, and 11 bases lay between the germline ends. Germline CDR1 reads LGHNA; CDR2 reads YNFKEQ. For the CDR3, the DNA is TGTGCCAGCAGCCAAGATGCCCAGGGGTATCAGCCCCAGCATTTT. It specifies CASSQDAQGYQPQHF.

This clonotype has just a few counts. The gene calls are TRBV7-9 and TRBJ2-1, with D possibly being TRBD1 or TRBD2 (7 bases each). The CDR3 is 14 residues long. CDR1 and CDR2 (germline): SEHNR, FQNEAQ (reference sequence). V lost 7 bases to trimming and J lost 9 bases, with 19 bases between them. CDR3 sequence (DNA): TGTGCCAGCACCCAAGGCACAGGGGAGGGTGAGCAGTTCTTC. Residues: CASTQGTGEGEQFF.

This clonotype has ten or more counts. V is TRBV6-2 or TRBV6-3 and J is TRBJ2-1; TRBD2 aligns across 13 bases. The CDR3 is 16 amino acids. The trim removed 8 bases at V and 10 bases at J, leaving 14 bases unmatched. Looked up from germline, CDR1 is MNHEY and CDR2 is SVGEGT. The CDR3 reads CASGKSGTSGTGEQFF. For the CDR3, the DNA is TGTGCCAGCGGCAAATCCGGGACTAGCGGGACGGGGGAGCAGTTCTTC.

This clonotype was counted at least ten times. The chain has TRBV12-3 or TRBV12-4 and TRBJ2-7, with D perhaps matching TRBD1 (5 bases). The germline V and J ends were trimmed by 2 bases and 6 bases, with 11 bases remaining between them. The CDR3 has 13 residues. CDR3 sequence: CASSLRGSREQYF. The CDR3 DNA reads as TGTGCCAGCAGTTTAAGGGGTTCTCGCGAGCAGTACTTC.

This clonotype was recorded a few times. This chain links TRBV24-1 with TRBJ2-3; weak D call: TRBD1 (5 bases). Germline V gives CDR1 KGHDR, CDR2 SFDVKD. V was trimmed by 1 base and J by 3 bases, leaving 10 bases between them. The length of the CDR3 is 15 residues. As DNA, the CDR3 is TGTGCCACCAGTGATTTTGTGGCAGGGACAGATACGCAGTATTTT. As protein: CATSDFVAGTDTQYF.

V gene TRBV6-5 combines with J gene TRBJ2-1, with TRBD1 matching 7 bases. Trimming removed 4 bases from V and 2 bases from J; junction bases left unmatched: 5. The germline V gene has CDR1 MNHEY and CDR2 SVGAGI. CDR3 size: 15 residues. The CDR3 is CASSFRGQPYNEQFF. CDR3 nucleotide sequence: TGTGCCAGCAGTTTTCGGGGACAGCCCTACAATGAGCAGTTCTTC.

The chain employs TRBV12-3 or TRBV12-4 and TRBJ2-1; D is unresolved. Trimming took off 6 bases at V and 0 bases at J, with 12 bases between the two ends. The CDR3 runs 15 residues. The CDR3 coding sequence is TGTGCCAGCAGATTCGGCCCAAGCTCCTACAATGAGCAGTTCTTC. It codes for CASRFGPSSYNEQFF.

The chain recombines TRBV11-2 with TRBJ2-1; no firm D call. Trimming took off 0 bases at V and 6 bases at J, with 9 bases between the two ends. The CDR3 loop spans 14 amino acids. The germline V gene encodes CDR1 SGHAT and CDR2 FQNNGV. The DNA for the CDR3 is TGTGCCAGCAGCTTAGAAATAGAGTCCAATGAGCAGTTCTTC. This encodes CASSLEIESNEQFF. Based on the CDR3 plus reference TRBV11-2 and TRBJ2-1, the full variable domain is EAGVAQSPRYKIIEKRQSVAFWCNPISGHATLYWYQQILGQGPKLLIQFQNNGVVDDSQLPKDRFSAERLKGVDSTLKIQPAKLEDSAVYLCASSLEIESNEQFFGPGTRLTVL.

This clonotype was seen a few times. The V and J genes are TRBV15 and TRBJ2-5; TRBD2 aligns across 10 bases. The V segment lost 8 bases and the J segment 1 base; nucleotides outside the gene matches: 10. This CDR3 spans 16 amino acids. The V gene's germline CDR1 is LNHNV and CDR2 YYDKDF (reference sequence). CDR3 bases: TGTGCCACCGGCGGCTTCGGGACTAGCGCCCAAGAGACCCAGTACTTC. Residues: CATGGFGTSAQETQYF.

This clonotype has just a few counts. V gene TRBV27 combines with J gene TRBJ2-7; D is possibly TRBD1 or TRBD2 (5 bases each). The CDR3 covers 15 residues. Per the germline V gene, CDR1 is MNHEY and CDR2 is SMNVEV (reference sequence). The V and J ends lost 5 bases and 0 bases respectively, with 14 bases between them. This CDR3 reads CASSPRDPSSYEQYF. In nucleotides, the CDR3 is TGTGCCAGCAGTCCCCGGGACCCGAGCTCCTACGAGCAGTACTTC.